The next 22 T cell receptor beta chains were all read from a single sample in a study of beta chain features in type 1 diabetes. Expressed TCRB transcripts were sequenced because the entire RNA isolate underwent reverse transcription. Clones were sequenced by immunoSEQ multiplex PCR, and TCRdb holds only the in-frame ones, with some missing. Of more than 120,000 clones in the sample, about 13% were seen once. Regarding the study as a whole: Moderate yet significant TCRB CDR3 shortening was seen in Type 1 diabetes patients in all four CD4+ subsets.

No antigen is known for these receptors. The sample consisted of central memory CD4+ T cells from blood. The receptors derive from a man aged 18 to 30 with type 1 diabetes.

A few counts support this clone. The CDR3 coding sequence is TGCGCCAGCAATCCGGGACAGGGCGCCTACGAGCAGTACTTC. It translates to CASNPGQGAYEQYF. The gene calls are TRBV10-2 and TRBJ2-7; 9 nucleotides line up with TRBD1. CDR1 is WSHSY and CDR2 is SAAADI in the germline V gene. The CDR3 has 14 amino acids. The ends lost 7 bases at V and 2 bases at J; junction bases unmatched: 6.

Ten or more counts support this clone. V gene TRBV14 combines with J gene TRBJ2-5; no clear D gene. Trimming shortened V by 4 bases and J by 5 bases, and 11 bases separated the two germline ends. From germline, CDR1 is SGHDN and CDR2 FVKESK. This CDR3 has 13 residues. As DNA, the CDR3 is TGTGCCAGCAGCCTCATCCTTGGGGAGACCCAGTACTTC. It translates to CASSLILGETQYF.

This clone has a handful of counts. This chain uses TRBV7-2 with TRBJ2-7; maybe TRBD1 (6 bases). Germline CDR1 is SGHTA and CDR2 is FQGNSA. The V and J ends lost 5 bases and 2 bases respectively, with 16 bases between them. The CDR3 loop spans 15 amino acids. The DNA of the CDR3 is TGTGCCAGCAGCCCTAGTCGACAGGCCCCCTACGAGCAGTACTTC. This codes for CASSPSRQAPYEQYF.

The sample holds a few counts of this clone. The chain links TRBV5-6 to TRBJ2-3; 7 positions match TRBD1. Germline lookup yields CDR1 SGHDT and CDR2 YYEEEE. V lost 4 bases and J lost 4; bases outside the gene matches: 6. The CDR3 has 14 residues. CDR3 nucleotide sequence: TGTGCCAGCAGCAAAGGACAGGTCGCAGATACGCAGTATTTT. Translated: CASSKGQVADTQYF.

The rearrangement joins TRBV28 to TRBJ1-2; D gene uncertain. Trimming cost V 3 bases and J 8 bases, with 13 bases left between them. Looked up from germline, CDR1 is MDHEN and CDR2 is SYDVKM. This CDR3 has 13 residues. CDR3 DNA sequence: TGTGCCAGCAGTTTGATGAGGGAGAAAGGCTACACCTTC. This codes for CASSLMREKGYTF.

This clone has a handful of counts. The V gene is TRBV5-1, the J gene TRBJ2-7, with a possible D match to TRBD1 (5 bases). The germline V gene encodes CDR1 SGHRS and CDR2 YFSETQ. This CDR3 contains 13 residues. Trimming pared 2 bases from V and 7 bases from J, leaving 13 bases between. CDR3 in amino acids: CASSFPGKVEQYF. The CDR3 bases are TGCGCCAGCAGCTTCCCAGGGAAAGTTGAGCAGTACTTC.

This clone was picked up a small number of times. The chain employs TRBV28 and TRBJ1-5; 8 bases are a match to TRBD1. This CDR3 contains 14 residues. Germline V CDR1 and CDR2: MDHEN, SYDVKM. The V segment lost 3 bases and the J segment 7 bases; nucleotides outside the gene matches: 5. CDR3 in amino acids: CASSLTGDRQPQHF. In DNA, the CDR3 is TGTGCCAGCAGTTTGACAGGGGATCGGCAGCCCCAGCATTTT.

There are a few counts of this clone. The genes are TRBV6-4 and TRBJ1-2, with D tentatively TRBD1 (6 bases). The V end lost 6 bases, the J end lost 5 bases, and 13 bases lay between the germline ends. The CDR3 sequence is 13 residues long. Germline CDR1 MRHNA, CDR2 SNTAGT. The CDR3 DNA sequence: TGTGCCAGCAGGGTTGGGCAGGGGTATGGCTACACCTTC. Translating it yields CASRVGQGYGYTF.

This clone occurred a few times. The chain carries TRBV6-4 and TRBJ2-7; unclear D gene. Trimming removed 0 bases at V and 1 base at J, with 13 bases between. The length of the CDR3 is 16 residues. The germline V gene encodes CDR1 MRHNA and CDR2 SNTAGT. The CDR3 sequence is CASSDSKRFRSYEQYF. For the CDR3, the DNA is TGTGCCAGCAGTGACTCGAAAAGGTTCAGGTCCTACGAGCAGTACTTC.

In nucleotides, the CDR3 is TGTGCCAGCAGCTTATACGTGACAGCAAATTATGGCTACACCTTC. Residues: CASSLYVTANYGYTF. The rearrangement uses TRBV5-4 and TRBJ1-2, with D possibly matching TRBD1 (5 bases). Trimming took 2 bases from V and 5 from J, leaving 16 bases between them. The CDR3 sequence is 15 residues long. Germline V gene data show CDR1 as SGHNT and CDR2 as YYREEE (reference sequence).

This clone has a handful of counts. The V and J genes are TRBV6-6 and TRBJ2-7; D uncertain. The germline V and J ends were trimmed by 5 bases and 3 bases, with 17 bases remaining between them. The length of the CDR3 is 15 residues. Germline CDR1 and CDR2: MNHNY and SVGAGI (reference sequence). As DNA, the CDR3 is TGTGCCAGCAGTCCTCGGGCAGGAGCAAACTACGAGCAGTACTTC. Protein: CASSPRAGANYEQYF.

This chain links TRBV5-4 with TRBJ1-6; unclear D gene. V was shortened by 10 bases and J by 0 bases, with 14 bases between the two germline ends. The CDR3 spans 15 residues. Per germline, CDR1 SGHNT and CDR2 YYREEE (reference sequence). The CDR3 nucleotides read TGTGCCGGCGGGCGACAAAACTCCTATAATTCACCCCTCCACTTT. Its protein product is CAGGRQNSYNSPLHF.

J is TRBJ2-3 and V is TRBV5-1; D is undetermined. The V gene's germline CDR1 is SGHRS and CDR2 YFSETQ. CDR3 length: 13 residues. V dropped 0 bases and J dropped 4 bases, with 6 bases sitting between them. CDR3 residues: CASSLGSSDTQYF. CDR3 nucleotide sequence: TGCGCCAGCAGCTTGGGGTCTTCAGATACGCAGTATTTT.

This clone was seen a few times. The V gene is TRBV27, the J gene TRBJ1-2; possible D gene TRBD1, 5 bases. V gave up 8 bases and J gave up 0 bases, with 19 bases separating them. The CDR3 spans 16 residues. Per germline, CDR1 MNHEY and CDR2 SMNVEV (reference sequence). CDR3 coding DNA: TGTGCCAGCCGGTGGGGTACTACAGGCACTAACTATGGCTACACCTTC. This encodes CASRWGTTGTNYGYTF.

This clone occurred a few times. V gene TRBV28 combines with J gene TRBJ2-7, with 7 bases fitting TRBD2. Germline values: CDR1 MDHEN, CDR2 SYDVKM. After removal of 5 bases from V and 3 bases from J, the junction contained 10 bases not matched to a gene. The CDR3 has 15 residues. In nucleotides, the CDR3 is TGTGCCAGCAGTCTCGGGGGGACGGCGGTCTACGAGCAGTACTTC. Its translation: CASSLGGTAVYEQYF.

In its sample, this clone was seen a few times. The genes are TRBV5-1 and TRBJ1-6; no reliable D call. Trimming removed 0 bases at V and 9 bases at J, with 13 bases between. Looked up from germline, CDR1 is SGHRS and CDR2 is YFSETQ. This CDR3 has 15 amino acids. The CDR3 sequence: CASSLVPGSTSPLHF. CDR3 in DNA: TGCGCCAGCAGCTTGGTTCCGGGTAGTACTTCACCCCTCCACTTT.

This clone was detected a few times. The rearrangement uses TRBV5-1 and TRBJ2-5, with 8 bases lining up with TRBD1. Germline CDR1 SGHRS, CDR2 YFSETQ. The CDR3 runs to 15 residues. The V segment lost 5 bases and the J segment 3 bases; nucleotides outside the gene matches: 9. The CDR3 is CASRSRTGSEETQYF. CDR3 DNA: TGCGCCAGCAGATCCAGGACAGGGTCGGAAGAGACCCAGTACTTC.

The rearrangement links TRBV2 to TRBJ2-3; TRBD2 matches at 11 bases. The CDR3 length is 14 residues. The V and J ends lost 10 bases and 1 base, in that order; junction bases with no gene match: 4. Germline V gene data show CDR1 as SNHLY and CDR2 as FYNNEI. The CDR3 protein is CATKTSGGTDTQYF. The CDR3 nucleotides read TGTGCCACAAAGACTAGCGGGGGCACAGATACGCAGTATTTT. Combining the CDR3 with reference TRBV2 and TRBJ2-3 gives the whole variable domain EPEVTQTPSHQVTQMGQEVILRCVPISNHLYFYWYRQILGQKVEFLVSFYNNEISEKSEIFDDQFSVERPDGSNFTLKIRSTKLEDSAMYFCATKTSGGTDTQYFGPGTRLTVL.

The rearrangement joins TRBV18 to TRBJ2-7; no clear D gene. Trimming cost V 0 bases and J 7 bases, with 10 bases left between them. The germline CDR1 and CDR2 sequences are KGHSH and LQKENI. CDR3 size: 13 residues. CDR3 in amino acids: CASSPPALQEQYF. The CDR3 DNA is TGTGCCAGCTCACCACCGGCCCTTCAAGAGCAGTACTTC. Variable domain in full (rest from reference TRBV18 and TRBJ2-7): NAGVMQNPRHLVRRRGQEARLRCSPMKGHSHVYWYRQLPEEGLKFMVYLQKENIIDESGMPKERFSAEFPKEGPSILRIQQVVRGDSAAYFCASSPPALQEQYFGPGTRLTVT.

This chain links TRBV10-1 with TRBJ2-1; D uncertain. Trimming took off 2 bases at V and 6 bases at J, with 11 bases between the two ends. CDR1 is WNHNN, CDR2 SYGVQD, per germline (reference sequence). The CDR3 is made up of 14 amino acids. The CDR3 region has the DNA TGCGCCAGCAGTGAGGATGGGTACCCCAATGAGCAGTTCTTC. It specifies CASSEDGYPNEQFF.

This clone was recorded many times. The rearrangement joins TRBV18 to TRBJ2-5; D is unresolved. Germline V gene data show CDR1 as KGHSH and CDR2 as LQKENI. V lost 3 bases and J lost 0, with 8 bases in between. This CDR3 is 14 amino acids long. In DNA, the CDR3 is TGTGCCAGCTCACCGCAGACGGACCAAGAGACCCAGTACTTC. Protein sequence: CASSPQTDQETQYF.

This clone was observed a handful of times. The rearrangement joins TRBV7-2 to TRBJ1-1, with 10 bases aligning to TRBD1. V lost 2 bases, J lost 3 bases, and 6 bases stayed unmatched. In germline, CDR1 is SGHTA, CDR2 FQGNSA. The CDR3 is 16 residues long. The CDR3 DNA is TGTGCCAGCAGCTTAAGGGACAGGGGTAGGGACACTGAAGCTTTCTTT. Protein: CASSLRDRGRDTEAFF.